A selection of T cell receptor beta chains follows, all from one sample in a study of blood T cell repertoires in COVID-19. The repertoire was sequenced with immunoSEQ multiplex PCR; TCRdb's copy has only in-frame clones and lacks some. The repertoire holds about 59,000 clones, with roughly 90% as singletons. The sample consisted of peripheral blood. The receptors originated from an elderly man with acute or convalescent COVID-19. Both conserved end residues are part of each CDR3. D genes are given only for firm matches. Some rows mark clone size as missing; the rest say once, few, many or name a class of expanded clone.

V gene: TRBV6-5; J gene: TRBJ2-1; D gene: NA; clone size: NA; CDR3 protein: CASKLDINSYNEQFF; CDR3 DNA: TGTGCCAGCAAACTGGACATAAACTCCTACAATGAGCAGTTCTTC
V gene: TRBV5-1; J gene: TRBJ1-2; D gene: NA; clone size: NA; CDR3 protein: CASSLDAPNYGYTF; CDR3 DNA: TGCGCCAGCAGCTTGGATGCGCCGAACTATGGCTACACCTTC
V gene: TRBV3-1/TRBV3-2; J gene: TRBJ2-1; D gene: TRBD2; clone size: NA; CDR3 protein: CASSRWSLLGGSNNEQFF; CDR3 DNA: TGTGCCAGCAGCCGTTGGTCATTACTGGGCGGGAGCAACAATGAGCAGTTCTTC
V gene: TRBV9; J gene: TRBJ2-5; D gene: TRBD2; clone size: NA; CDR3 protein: CASSVMGGVQETQYF; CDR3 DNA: TGTGCCAGCAGCGTGATGGGGGGGGTCCAAGAGACCCAGTACTTC
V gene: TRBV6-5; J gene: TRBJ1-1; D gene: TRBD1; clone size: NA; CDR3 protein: CASSYSPDRTNTEAFF; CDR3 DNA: TGTGCCAGCAGTTACTCCCCGGACAGGACGAACACTGAAGCTTTCTTT
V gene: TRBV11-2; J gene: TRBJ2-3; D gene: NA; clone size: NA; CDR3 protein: CASSSRTLGRTDTQYF; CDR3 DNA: TGTGCCAGCAGCTCAAGGACGTTGGGGAGGACAGATACGCAGTATTTT
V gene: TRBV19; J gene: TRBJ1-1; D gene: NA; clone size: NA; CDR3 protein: CASSLDTGNTEAFF; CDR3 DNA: TGTGCCAGTAGTTTGGACACAGGGAACACTGAAGCTTTCTTT
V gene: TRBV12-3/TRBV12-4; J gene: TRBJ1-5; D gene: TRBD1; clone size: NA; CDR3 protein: CASSGTGATAQHF; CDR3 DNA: TGTGCCAGCAGCGGGACAGGCGCGACAGCCCAGCATTTT
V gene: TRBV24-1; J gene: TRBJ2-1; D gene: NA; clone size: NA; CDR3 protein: CATGRSSYNEQFF; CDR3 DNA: TGTGCCACCGGAAGGAGCTCCTACAATGAGCAGTTCTTC
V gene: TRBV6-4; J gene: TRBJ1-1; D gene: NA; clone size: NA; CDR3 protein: CASSAQGDTEAFF; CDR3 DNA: TGTGCCAGCAGTGCACAGGGAGACACTGAAGCTTTCTTT
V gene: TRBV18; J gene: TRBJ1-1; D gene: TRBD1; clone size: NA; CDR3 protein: CASSRDRGLTEAFF; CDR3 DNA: TGTGCCAGCTCACGGGACAGGGGGTTGACTGAAGCTTTCTTT
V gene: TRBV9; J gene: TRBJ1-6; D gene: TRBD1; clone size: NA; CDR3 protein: CASSRLTGLLDNSPLHF; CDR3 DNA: TGTGCCAGCAGTCGTCTGACAGGGTTGCTTGATAATTCACCCCTCCACTTT
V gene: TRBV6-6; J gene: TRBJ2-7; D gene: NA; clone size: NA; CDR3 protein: CASSYPERVGYEQYF; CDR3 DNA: TGTGCCAGCAGTTACCCCGAGAGGGTCGGCTACGAGCAGTACTTC
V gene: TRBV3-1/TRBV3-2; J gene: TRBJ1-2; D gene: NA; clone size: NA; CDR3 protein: CASSRRSYGYTF; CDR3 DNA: TGTGCCAGCAGTCGACGGAGCTATGGCTACACCTTC
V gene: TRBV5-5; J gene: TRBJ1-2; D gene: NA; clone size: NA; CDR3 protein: CASSLGGTDYGYTF; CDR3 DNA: TGTGCCAGCAGCTTGGGCGGGACTGACTATGGCTACACCTTC
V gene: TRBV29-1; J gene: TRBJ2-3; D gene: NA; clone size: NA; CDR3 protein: CSVESQGNTDTQYF; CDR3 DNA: TGCAGCGTTGAAAGTCAGGGAAACACAGATACGCAGTATTTT
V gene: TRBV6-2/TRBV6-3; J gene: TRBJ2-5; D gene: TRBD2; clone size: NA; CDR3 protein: CASSYPSSGGTQETQYF; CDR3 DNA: TGTGCCAGCAGTTACCCGTCTAGCGGGGGCACACAAGAGACCCAGTACTTC
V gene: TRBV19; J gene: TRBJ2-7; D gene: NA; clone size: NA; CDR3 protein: CASRGQGPSYEQYF; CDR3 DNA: TGTGCCAGTAGGGGGCAGGGGCCCTCCTACGAGCAGTACTTC
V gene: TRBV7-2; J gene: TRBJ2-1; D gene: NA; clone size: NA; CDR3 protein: CASSSPELASGRYNEQFF; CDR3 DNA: TGTGCCAGCAGCTCCCCAGAACTCGCCTCGGGGAGATACAATGAGCAGTTCTTC
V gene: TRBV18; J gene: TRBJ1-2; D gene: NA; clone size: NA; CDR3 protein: CASSPYEESYGYTF; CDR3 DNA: TGTGCCAGCTCACCTTACGAGGAGTCATATGGCTACACCTTC
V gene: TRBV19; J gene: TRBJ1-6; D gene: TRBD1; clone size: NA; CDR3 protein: CASNRQGEDNSPLHF; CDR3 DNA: TGTGCCAGTAACCGACAGGGTGAAGATAATTCACCCCTCCACTTT
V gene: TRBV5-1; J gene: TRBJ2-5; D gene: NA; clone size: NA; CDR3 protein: CASSSTGGREETQYF; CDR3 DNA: TGCGCCAGCAGCTCCACGGGGGGCCGAGAAGAGACCCAGTACTTC
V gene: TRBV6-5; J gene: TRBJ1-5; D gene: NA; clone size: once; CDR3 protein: CASSIDSNSNQPQHF; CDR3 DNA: TGTGCCAGCAGCATCGACTCGAATAGCAATCAGCCCCAGCATTTT
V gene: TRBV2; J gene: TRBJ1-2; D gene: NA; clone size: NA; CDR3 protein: CASSVQSYYGYTF; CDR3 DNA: TGTGCCAGCAGTGTACAGTCATACTATGGCTACACCTTC
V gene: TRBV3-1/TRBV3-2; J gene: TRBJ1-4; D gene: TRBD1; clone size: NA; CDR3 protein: CASSQSQGADVKLFF; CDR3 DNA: TGTGCCAGCAGCCAAAGTCAGGGGGCGGACGTAAAACTGTTTTTT
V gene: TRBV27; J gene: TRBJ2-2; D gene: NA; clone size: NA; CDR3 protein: CASSSDTYTGELFF; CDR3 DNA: TGTGCCAGCAGCAGTGACACATACACCGGGGAGCTGTTTTTT
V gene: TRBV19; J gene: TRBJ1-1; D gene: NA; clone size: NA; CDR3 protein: CASSVGGWNTEAFF; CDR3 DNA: TGTGCCAGTAGTGTCGGGGGTTGGAACACTGAAGCTTTCTTT
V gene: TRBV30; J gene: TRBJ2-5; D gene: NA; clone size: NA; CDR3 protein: CAWSPQKTQYF; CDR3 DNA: TGTGCCTGGAGTCCCCAAAAGACCCAGTACTTC
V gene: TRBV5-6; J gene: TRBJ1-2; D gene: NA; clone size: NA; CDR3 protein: CASSYRKTGYGYTF; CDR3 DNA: TGTGCCAGCAGCTACAGGAAGACTGGCTATGGCTACACCTTC
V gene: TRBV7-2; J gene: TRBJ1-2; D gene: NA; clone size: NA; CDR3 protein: CASSMGAENYGYTF; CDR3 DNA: TGTGCCAGCAGTATGGGGGCCGAGAACTATGGCTACACCTTC
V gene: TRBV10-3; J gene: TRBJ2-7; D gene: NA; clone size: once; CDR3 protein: CAISYTGGLSSYEQYF; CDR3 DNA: TGTGCCATCAGTTACACAGGCGGTCTAAGCTCCTACGAGCAGTACTTC
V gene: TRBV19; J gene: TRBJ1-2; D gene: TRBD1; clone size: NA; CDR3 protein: CASSYTTGGGGYTF; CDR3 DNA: TGTGCCAGTAGTTATACGACAGGGGGAGGTGGCTACACCTTC
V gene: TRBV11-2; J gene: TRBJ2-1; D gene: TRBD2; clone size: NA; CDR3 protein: CASSEIPSGGSYNEQFF; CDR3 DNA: TGTGCCAGCAGCGAAATTCCTAGCGGGGGATCCTACAATGAGCAGTTCTTC
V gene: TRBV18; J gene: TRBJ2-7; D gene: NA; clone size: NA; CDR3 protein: CASSPSTADTYEQYF; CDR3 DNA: TGTGCCAGCTCACCGTCGACAGCTGATACCTACGAGCAGTACTTC
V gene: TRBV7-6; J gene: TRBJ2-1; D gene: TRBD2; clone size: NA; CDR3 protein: CASSLLSRGLGNEQFF; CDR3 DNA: TGTGCCAGCAGCTTACTCTCGCGGGGGTTAGGCAATGAGCAGTTCTTC
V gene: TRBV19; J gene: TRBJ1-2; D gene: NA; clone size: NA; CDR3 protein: CASRKQANYGYTF; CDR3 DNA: TGTGCCAGTAGGAAGCAAGCTAACTATGGCTACACCTTC
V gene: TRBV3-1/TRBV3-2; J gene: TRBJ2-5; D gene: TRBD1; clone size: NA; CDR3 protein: CASSQGRTGSETQYF; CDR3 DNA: TGTGCCAGCAGCCAAGGCCGGACAGGGAGTGAGACCCAGTACTTC
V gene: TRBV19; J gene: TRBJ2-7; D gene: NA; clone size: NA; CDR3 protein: CASSRDSTYEQYF; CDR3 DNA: TGTGCCAGTAGTCGCGACAGTACCTACGAGCAGTACTTC
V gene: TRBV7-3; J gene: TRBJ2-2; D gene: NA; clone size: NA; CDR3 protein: CASSLNWGAGELFF; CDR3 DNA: TGTGCCAGCAGCTTAAATTGGGGCGCCGGGGAGCTGTTTTTT
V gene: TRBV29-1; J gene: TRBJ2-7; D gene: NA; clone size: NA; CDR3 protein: CSVEVNRPGEQYF; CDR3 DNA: TGCAGCGTTGAAGTGAACAGGCCCGGCGAGCAGTACTTC
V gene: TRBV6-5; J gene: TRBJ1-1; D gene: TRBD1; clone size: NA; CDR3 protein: CASRGGQGLSGEAFF; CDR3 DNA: TGTGCCAGCCGAGGGGGACAGGGGCTCTCGGGTGAAGCTTTCTTT
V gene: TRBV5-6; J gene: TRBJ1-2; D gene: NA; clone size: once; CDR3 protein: CASSLVHGTNYGYTF; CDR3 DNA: TGTGCCAGCAGCTTGGTCCACGGTACTAACTATGGCTACACCTTC
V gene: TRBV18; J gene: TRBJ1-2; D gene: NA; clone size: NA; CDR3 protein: CASSPNAEGYTF; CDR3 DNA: TGTGCCAGCTCACCAAACGCGGAGGGCTACACCTTC
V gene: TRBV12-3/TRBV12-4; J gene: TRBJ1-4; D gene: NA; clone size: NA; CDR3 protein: CASSRIPREKLFF; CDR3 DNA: TGTGCCAGCAGTCGAATCCCCAGGGAAAAACTGTTTTTT
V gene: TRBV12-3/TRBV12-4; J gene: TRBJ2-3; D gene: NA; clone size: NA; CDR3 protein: CASSFYRDTQYF; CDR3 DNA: TGTGCCAGCAGTTTCTATCGTGATACGCAGTATTTT
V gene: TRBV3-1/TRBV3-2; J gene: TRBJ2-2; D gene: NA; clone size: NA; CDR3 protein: CASSGGAGRLFF; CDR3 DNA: TGTGCCAGCAGCGGCGGGGCTGGACGGCTGTTTTTT
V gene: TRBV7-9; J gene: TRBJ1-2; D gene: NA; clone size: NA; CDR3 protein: CASSFGDLGTF; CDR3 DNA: TGTGCCAGCAGCTTTGGAGACTTGGGCACCTTC
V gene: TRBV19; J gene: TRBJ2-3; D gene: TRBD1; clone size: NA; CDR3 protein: CASSRIPGTGGTVDTQYF; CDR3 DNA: TGTGCCAGTAGTAGGATCCCGGGGACAGGGGGCACAGTAGATACGCAGTATTTT
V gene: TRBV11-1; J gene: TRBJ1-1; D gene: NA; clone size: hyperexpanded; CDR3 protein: CASRPGHQNTEAFF; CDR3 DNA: TGTGCCAGCAGGCCGGGACACCAGAACACTGAAGCTTTCTTT
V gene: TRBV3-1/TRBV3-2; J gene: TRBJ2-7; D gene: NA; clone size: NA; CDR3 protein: CASSQQGTLSYEQYF; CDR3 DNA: TGTGCCAGCTCCCAGCAGGGGACACTCTCCTACGAGCAGTACTTC
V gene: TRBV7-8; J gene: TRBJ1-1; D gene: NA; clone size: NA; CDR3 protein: CASSSNAEAFF; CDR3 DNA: TGTGCCAGCAGCTCAAATGCTGAAGCTTTCTTT
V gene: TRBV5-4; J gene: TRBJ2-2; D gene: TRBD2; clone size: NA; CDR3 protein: CASSRGIAGYTGELFF; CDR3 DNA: TGTGCCAGCAGCCGAGGGATAGCGGGGTACACCGGGGAGCTGTTTTTT
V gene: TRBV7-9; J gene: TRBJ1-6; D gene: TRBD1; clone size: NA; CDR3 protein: CASSSPQGMDSPLHF; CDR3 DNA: TGTGCCAGCAGCTCCCCACAGGGGATGGATTCACCCCTCCACTTT